The TCR beta chain described here comes from a study of CXCR3-negative and CXCR3-positive naive CD8 T cells. TRB cDNA libraries were made by UMI-labeled 5' RACE. Following a re-call of the 5' RACE reads, TCRdb has one entry per CDR3 protein and lacks DNA. The repertoire table contains approximately 65,000 distinct CDR3 sequences. Naive CD8+ T cells carried a CD45RO-CCR7+CD27+CD95- phenotype. Notes on this clonotype: Its antigen is unidentified.

Study-wide results and caveats: The study found more hydrophobic TRB CDR3s in CXCR3-positive naive cells than in CXCR3-negative naive cells. The study inferred TCR strength from TRB CDR3 properties and found comparable surface CD5 between naive subsets. Cryopreserved cells partially lost CXCR3 expression, and fresh PBMCs were used in most assays.

The sequence was collected from a human donor in good health. Some clones in this sample may be carry-over from other donors' samples. Specimen: naive CXCR3+ CD8+ T cells from blood. Documented subset: CD45RO-CCR7+CD27+CD95- naive CD8+ T cells expressing CXCR3 (TNR3+).

The CDR3 protein is CSATRDTYGLSGNTIYF. This chain uses TRBV20-1 with TRBJ1-3; TCRdb's D call, TRBD1, is unchecked because there is no DNA. CDR1 is DFQATT and CDR2 is SNEGSKA in the germline V gene (reference sequence). The CDR3 contains 17 residues.